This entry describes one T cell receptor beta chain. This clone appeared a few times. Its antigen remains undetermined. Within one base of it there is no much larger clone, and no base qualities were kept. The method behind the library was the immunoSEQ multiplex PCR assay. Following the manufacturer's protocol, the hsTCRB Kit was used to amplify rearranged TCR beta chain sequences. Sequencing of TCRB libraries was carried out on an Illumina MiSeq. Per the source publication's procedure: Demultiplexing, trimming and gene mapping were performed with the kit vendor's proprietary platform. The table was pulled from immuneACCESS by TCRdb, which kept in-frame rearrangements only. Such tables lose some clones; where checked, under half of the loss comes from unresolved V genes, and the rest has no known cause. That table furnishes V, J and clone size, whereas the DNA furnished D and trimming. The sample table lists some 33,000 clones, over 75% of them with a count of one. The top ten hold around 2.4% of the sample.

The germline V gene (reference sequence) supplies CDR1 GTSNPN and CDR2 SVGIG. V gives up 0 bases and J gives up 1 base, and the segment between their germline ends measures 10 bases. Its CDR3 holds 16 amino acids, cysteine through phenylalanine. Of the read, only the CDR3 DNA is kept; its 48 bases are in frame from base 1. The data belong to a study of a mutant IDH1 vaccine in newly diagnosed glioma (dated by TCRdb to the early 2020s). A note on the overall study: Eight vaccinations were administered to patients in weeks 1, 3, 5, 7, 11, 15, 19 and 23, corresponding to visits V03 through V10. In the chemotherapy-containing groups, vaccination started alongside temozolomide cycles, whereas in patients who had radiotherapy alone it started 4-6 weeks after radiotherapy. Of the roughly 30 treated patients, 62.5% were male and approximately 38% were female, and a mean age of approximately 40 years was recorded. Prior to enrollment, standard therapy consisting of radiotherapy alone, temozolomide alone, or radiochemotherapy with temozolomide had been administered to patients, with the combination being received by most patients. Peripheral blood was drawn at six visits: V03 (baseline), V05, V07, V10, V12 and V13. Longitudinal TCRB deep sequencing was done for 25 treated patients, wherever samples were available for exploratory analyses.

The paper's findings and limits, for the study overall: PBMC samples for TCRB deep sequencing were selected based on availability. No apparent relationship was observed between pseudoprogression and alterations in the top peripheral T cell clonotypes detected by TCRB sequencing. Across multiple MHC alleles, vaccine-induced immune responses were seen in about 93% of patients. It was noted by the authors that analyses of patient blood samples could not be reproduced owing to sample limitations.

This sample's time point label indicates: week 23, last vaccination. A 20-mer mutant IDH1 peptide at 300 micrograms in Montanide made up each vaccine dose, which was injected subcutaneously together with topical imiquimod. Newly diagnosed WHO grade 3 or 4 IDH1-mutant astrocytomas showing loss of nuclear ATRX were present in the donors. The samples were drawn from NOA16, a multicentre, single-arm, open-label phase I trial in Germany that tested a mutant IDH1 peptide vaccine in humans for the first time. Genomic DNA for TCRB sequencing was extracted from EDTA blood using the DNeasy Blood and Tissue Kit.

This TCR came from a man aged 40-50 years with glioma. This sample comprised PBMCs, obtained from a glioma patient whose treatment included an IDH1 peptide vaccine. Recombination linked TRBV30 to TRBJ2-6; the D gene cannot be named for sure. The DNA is TGTGCCTGGAGTGTAGTTCTCGCGTCTGGGGCCAACGTCCTGACTTTC. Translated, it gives CAWSVVLASGANVLTF.